Listed here is a single TCR beta chain. This clonotype has more than one count but fewer than ten. Its antigen is not yet known. There are no base qualities to consult, and no much larger clone falls within one base. Donors were 30 to 45 systemically healthy Caucasian individuals from Russia aged roughly 6 to 90 years. Each donor gave approximately 9.3 milliliters of peripheral blood, collected into EDTA-treated Vacutainer tubes. Ficoll-Paque density-gradient centrifugation was used to isolate PBMCs, with at least 6.5 million per sample. Total RNA was extracted from PBMCs with Trizol reagent, with at least 6 micrograms obtained per sample. For every donor, flow cytometry on a PBMC aliquot measured the percentage of naive CD45RAhigh/CD27high T cells. These data are taken from a study of blood T cells in healthy people across ages (dated by TCRdb to the mid-2010s). Context from the whole study: In model experiments, template switching captured roughly one uniquely barcoded TCR beta cDNA molecule for every two T cells. Using the same blood draw, the study looked at two additional independent replicas of 1 million unique cDNA reads for two donors, one aged 18 to 29 and the other aged 80 or older. Age-related changes in TCR beta repertoire diversity were measured in the study by deep sequencing normalized with unique cDNA molecular identifiers. Donors of different ages were randomly distributed across sequencing lanes to avoid experimental bias. The donors were divided into four age groups: young (average around 16 years), middle-aged (about 39), aged (about 56) and long-lived (about 80). Study-wide findings and limitations: The percentage of naive T cells measured by flow cytometry correlated strongly with observed TCR beta diversity. The CMV infection status of donors was not known, potentially confounding age-related changes in expanded clonotypes. Compared with the aged group, the long-lived group had more naive CD4+ T cells, fewer expanded clones and increased TCR diversity, suggesting age selection. Estimates of total diversity from one million sequenced T cells were regarded as lower bounds and underestimates. Conclusive comparison of naive and antigen-experienced compartments was prevented by the profiling of bulk unsorted PBMCs. As age increased, observed TCR beta diversity per million T cells dropped in a roughly linear way, and a significant reduction was already evident by age 40.

The method behind the library was 5' RACE. Sequencing was performed on an Illumina HiSeq 2500. A second roughly 6 to 11 cycle PCR used a sample-barcoded 5' primer and a J-beta primer mix. Each TCR beta cDNA molecule received a unique molecular identifier from a template-switch 5' adaptor carrying 12 random nucleotides. Each sample yielded at least 2.5 million CDR3-containing paired-end reads. The Mint cDNA synthesis kit, primed by a TRBC-specific oligonucleotide, was used to synthesize first-strand cDNA from all RNA. Following uracil-DNA glycosylase treatment, all cDNA underwent a first 18-cycle PCR with the universal primers M1SS and BC2_uni_R. In the paper's pipeline: For normalization, 1 million high-quality reads were randomly selected from each sample, with every read carrying a distinct molecular identifier. Instead of being binned into consensus sequences, reads with shared molecular identifiers were discarded. MiTCR, run with a Q25 quality threshold and the strictest error-elimination algorithm, handled CDR3 identification, clonotype clustering and error correction. Lower-bound total TCR beta diversity was estimated with a nonparametric unseen species model using Euler transformation. TCRdb passed the public sequencing reads through fastp at Q25 and MiXCR, retaining productive beta sequences. CDR3 protein sequences are deduplicated, and each keeps its most common genes and DNA. The V and J calls, along with clone size, are taken from TCRdb and not from the paper's own processing. The table for this sample lists about 640,000 distinct CDR3 sequences; roughly 58% of them were counted only once. The top ten clonotypes cover around 37% of the sample.

Inclusive of the bounding cysteine and phenylalanine, the CDR3 is 15 residues long. The kept DNA is CDR3 alone, 45 bases in frame from the first base. From a lookup of the germline V gene (reference sequence), CDR1 and CDR2 are DFQATT and SNEGSKA. Between the V and J ends, shortened by 6 bases and 6 bases respectively, the junction contains 21 bases. This receptor was identified in a man aged 55 to 70 in good health. Sequencing used blood. The chain is made from TRBV20-1 and TRBJ2-1, with the D gene call left open. The DNA sequence reads TGCAGTGCCCCGCCCCTAGGTAGGGTAGGCAATGAGCAGTTCTTC. Translated, it reads CSAPPLGRVGNEQFF.